Each of the 17 T cell receptor beta chains below was sequenced from the same sample in a study of naive and memory T cell subsets. The beta constant-region primer was an equimolar mix of two oligonucleotides covering TRBC1 and TRBC2. MiXCR was run by TCRdb on the UMI-ligation and nested PCR reads, yielding one entry per CDR3 protein. The table includes around 27,000 distinct CDR3 sequences, roughly 10% detected once. The material sequenced was effector memory CD4+ T cells from blood. Stated subset: effector memory, CD45RA- CD27-. These receptors were collected from a human donor in good health.

The rearrangement uses TRBV14 and TRBJ2-3; D perhaps matches TRBD1 (6 bases). CDR1 and CDR2 from the germline V gene are SGHDN and FVKESK. This CDR3 is built from 12 residues. The V and J ends lost 6 bases and 9 bases respectively, with 13 bases between them. For the CDR3, the DNA is TGTGCCAGCAGTGTAACAGGGTGGACGCAGTATTTT. Translating it yields CASSVTGWTQYF.

This clonotype was observed a few times. An end of the junction differs from the germline gene, which may be a read error. Here the CDR3 reads CASSLRQLAPNNEQF. In DNA, the CDR3 is TGTGCCAGCAGCTTACGGCAACTGGCACCTAACAATGAGCAGTTC. The chain links TRBV7-2 to TRBJ2-1; D is undetermined. The V gene's germline CDR1 is SGHTA and CDR2 FQGNSA. The CDR3 is 15 amino acids.

The V and J genes are TRBV2 and TRBJ2-7, with no clear D. This CDR3 spans 12 amino acids. Germline-derived CDR1 and CDR2 are SNHLY and FYNNEI. V was shortened by 4 bases and J by 3 bases, with 7 bases between the two germline ends. The CDR3 DNA is TGTGCCAGCAGTGCCGCAGGCTACGAGCAGTACTTC. Translation gives CASSAAGYEQYF.

In its sample, this clonotype was seen many times. V and J are TRBV4-3 and TRBJ1-5; 10 bases are shared with TRBD1. The CDR3 length is 16 residues. Germline-derived CDR1 and CDR2 are LGHNA and YSLEER. Trimming cost V 0 bases and J 6 bases; bases outside gene matches: 5. CDR3 DNA sequence: TGCGCCAGCAGCCAAGATGCCGGACAGGGGGGTCAGCCCCAGCATTTT. This codes for CASSQDAGQGGQPQHF.

This clonotype has just a few counts. The J gene is TRBJ1-1, the V gene TRBV7-9; the D gene is possibly TRBD1 (5 bases). V was pared by 1 base and J by 2 bases, with 11 bases between. The CDR3 consists of 15 residues. CDR1 and CDR2 from the germline V gene are SEHNR and FQNEAQ (reference sequence). CDR3 region: CASSLVDGTNTEAFF. The CDR3, as DNA: TGTGCCAGCAGCTTAGTCGACGGGACTAACACTGAAGCTTTCTTT.

This clonotype is medium-sized in the sample. The CDR3 DNA follows: TGTGCCAGCAGCCTGTCCGGGACACGTAATGAAAAACTGTTTTTT. This codes for CASSLSGTRNEKLFF. V is TRBV7-2 and J is TRBJ1-4; TRBD1 is a possible D gene (6 bases). V was trimmed by 5 bases and J by 4 bases, leaving 14 bases between them. The CDR3 length is 15 residues. The germline V gene encodes CDR1 SGHTA and CDR2 FQGNSA.

There are a few counts of this clonotype. The genes are TRBV4-3 and TRBJ2-7; D is perhaps TRBD1 (6 bases). V gave up 3 bases and J gave up 5 bases, with 14 bases separating them. Germline CDR1 LGHNA, CDR2 YSLEER. The CDR3 is made up of 14 amino acids. The CDR3 is CASSQVDRTHEQYF. The CDR3 nucleotides read TGCGCCAGCAGCCAGGTCGACAGGACCCACGAGCAGTACTTC.

V usage is TRBV12-5 and J usage is TRBJ1-1, with TRBD1 as a possible D gene (6 bases). Germline loops: CDR1 LGHNT, CDR2 FRNRAP. V lost 6 bases and J lost 2, with 19 bases in between. The CDR3 consists of 16 residues. The CDR3 coding sequence is TGTGCTAGTGGGTCCGGCGTAGGGGGGCGCAACACTGAAGCTTTCTTT. Translated, it gives CASGSGVGGRNTEAFF.

The chain carries TRBV7-3 and TRBJ2-1; 7 nucleotides line up with TRBD2. J gave up 5 bases and V 0 bases, and 1 base lay outside the gene matches. Germline CDR1 and CDR2: SGHTA and FQGTGA. The CDR3 is made up of 14 amino acids. CDR3 residues: CASSLTGGDNEQFF. Here the CDR3 DNA reads TGTGCCAGCAGCTTAACGGGAGGGGACAATGAGCAGTTCTTC.

Many counts were recorded for this clonotype. V gene TRBV20-1 combines with J gene TRBJ1-2, with D perhaps matching TRBD1 (5 bases). The V end lost 0 bases, the J end lost 5 bases, and 13 bases lay between the germline ends. The CDR3 contains 14 residues. Germline CDR1 DFQATT, CDR2 SNEGSKA (reference sequence). The CDR3 region has the DNA TGCAGTGCTAGAGACCCAGGGTTGTCTTATGGCTACACCTTC. It is translated as CSARDPGLSYGYTF.

This clonotype was seen only a few times. CDR3 in DNA: TGTGCCAGCAGTCAGAATCCCCCCCTCTACGAGCAGTACTTC. Translation: CASSQNPPLYEQYF. The chain couples TRBV27 to TRBJ2-7; D ambiguous. There are 14 residues in the CDR3. Trimming cost V 5 bases and J 3 bases, with 14 bases left between them. Germline CDR1 and CDR2: MNHEY and SMNVEV (reference sequence).

Sample share makes this clonotype medium-sized. CDR3 in amino acids: CSVAVNEQFF. The CDR3 coding sequence is TGCAGCGTTGCTGTCAATGAGCAGTTCTTC. This chain connects TRBV29-1 to TRBJ2-1; D remains unclear. The CDR3 loop spans 10 amino acids. V was clipped by 4 bases and J by 6 bases, with 4 bases between them. Germline V gives CDR1 SQVTM, CDR2 ANQGSEA.

This clonotype has ten or more counts. The V and J genes are TRBV19 and TRBJ2-7; TRBD2 might be the D (6 bases). The CDR3 is 16 amino acids. Germline V gives CDR1 LNHDA, CDR2 SQIVND (reference sequence). Trimming cost V 4 bases and J 1 base, with 17 bases left between them. The CDR3 is CASSRFLATNSYEQYF. DNA for the CDR3: TGTGCCAGTAGTAGGTTCCTAGCGACCAATTCCTACGAGCAGTACTTC.

The J gene is TRBJ2-7, the V gene TRBV5-1; TRBD2 matches at 8 bases. CDR1 and CDR2 from the germline V gene are SGHRS and YFSETQ. The V gene end was trimmed by 5 bases and the J gene end by 5 bases; junction bases not matched to a gene: 9. The CDR3 totals 14 residues. This chain's CDR3 is CASRTGTSLHEQYF. Written as DNA, the CDR3 is TGCGCCAGCAGAACGGGGACTAGTCTCCACGAGCAGTACTTC.

This clonotype was detected a few times. The V gene is TRBV6-2 or TRBV6-3, the J gene TRBJ1-1; D not resolved. Germline CDR1 MNHEY, CDR2 SVGEGT. V was pared by 3 bases and J by 3 bases, with 8 bases between. This CDR3 is built from 13 residues. In DNA, the CDR3 is TGTGCCAGCAGTTATAACAGAGACACTGAAGCTTTCTTT. Translated: CASSYNRDTEAFF.

This chain connects TRBV7-6 to TRBJ2-1; 10 positions agree with TRBD2. Germline CDR1 SGHVS, CDR2 FNYEAQ. The CDR3 runs 14 residues. V lost 3 bases to trimming and J lost 8 bases; unmatched junction nucleotides: 4. DNA for the CDR3: TGTGCCAGCAGCTTCGAGCGGGAGGGTCATGAGCAGTTCTTC. Translating gives CASSFEREGHEQFF.

This clonotype occurred many times. The genes are TRBV7-2 and TRBJ2-7, with D perhaps TRBD2 (5 bases). The V gene lost 1 base and the J gene lost 0 bases, with 10 bases spanning the gap. The CDR3 is 15 amino acids. Germline V gene data show CDR1 as SGHTA and CDR2 as FQGNSA. The CDR3 spells CASSLGTGSSYEQYF. DNA for the CDR3: TGTGCCAGCAGCTTAGGGACGGGGTCCTCCTACGAGCAGTACTTC.